Presented here are 28 T cell receptor beta chains from one specimen sequenced in a study of STAT3 mutations in large granular lymphocyte leukemia. Findings of the study overall: Every T-LGLL patient had at least one immunodominant TCRbeta clonotype.

TCRdb's copy holds only in-frame clones and misses some; the assay was immunoSEQ multiplex PCR. The sample has several thousand clones; 80% to 85% are singletons. No antigens are known for them. Source material: peripheral blood mononuclear cells. Receptors originate from a middle-aged man with T-cell large granular lymphocyte leukemia. Some clones in this sample may be carry-over from other donors' samples.

The V gene is TRBV2, the J gene TRBJ2-7, with D perhaps TRBD2 (7 bases). The CDR3 totals 13 residues. V was trimmed by 3 bases and J by 4 bases, leaving 10 bases between them. Germline-derived CDR1 and CDR2 are SNHLY and FYNNEI. The CDR3 loop reads CASSERGGYEQYF. DNA for the CDR3: TGTGCCAGCAGTGAGAGGGGGGGGTACGAGCAGTACTTC. Full variable domain (rest looked up from reference TRBV2 and TRBJ2-7): EPEVTQTPSHQVTQMGQEVILRCVPISNHLYFYWYRQILGQKVEFLVSFYNNEISEKSEIFDDQFSVERPDGSNFTLKIRSTKLEDSAMYFCASSERGGYEQYFGPGTRLTVT.

This clone was seen only once. V and J are TRBV7-6 and TRBJ2-1; D is perhaps TRBD1 (6 bases). From germline, CDR1 is SGHVS and CDR2 FNYEAQ. Trimming took off 2 bases at V and 11 bases at J, with 10 bases between the two ends. The CDR3 has 12 amino acids. CDR3 region: CASSLRQEKQFF. CDR3 coding DNA: TGTGCCAGCAGCTTACGACAGGAGAAGCAGTTCTTC.

This clone was counted only a few times. This chain connects TRBV27 to TRBJ2-5; D is ambiguous. Trimming took 2 bases from V and 6 from J, leaving 16 bases between them. This CDR3 region has 15 residues. Germline lookup yields CDR1 MNHEY and CDR2 SMNVEV (reference sequence). Written as DNA, the CDR3 is TGTGCCAGCAGTTTAGACGGATATTCTAAGAAGACCCAGTACTTC. Translation gives CASSLDGYSKKTQYF.

Written as DNA, the CDR3 is TGTGCCAGCAGTCGAGGGCCCCTCAACACTGAAGCTTTCTTT. Protein sequence: CASSRGPLNTEAFF. The genes are TRBV27 and TRBJ1-1; D unresolved. V was clipped by 5 bases and J by 2 bases, with 12 bases between them. The CDR3 runs to 14 residues. CDR1 and CDR2 from the germline V gene are MNHEY and SMNVEV (reference sequence).

The chain carries TRBV6-6 and TRBJ1-3; TRBD1 might be the D (6 bases). Trimming took 0 bases from V and 1 from J, leaving 7 bases between them. Looked up from germline, CDR1 is MNHNY and CDR2 is SVGAGI (reference sequence). The CDR3 loop spans 15 amino acids. CDR3 nucleotide sequence: TGTGCCAGCAGTTACTCGACAGGTTCTGGAAACACCATATATTTT. Amino acids: CASSYSTGSGNTIYF.

J is TRBJ2-2 and V is TRBV6-6; 9 nucleotides match TRBD1. Germline V gene data show CDR1 as MNHNY and CDR2 as SVGAGI (reference sequence). After removal of 8 bases from V and 4 bases from J, the junction contained 2 bases not matched to a gene. CDR3 length equals 13 residues. CDR3 sequence (DNA): TGTGCCAGCGACAGGGGGGGCACCGGGGAGCTGTTTTTT. This encodes CASDRGGTGELFF.

The gene calls are TRBV7-9 and TRBJ1-4; tentative D call: TRBD1 (5 bases). The CDR3 is 17 residues long. V dropped 0 bases and J dropped 7 bases, with 18 bases sitting between them. Germline CDR1 reads SEHNR; CDR2 reads FQNEAQ (reference sequence). CDR3 region: CASSLAPRAGVGEKLFF. CDR3 in DNA: TGTGCCAGCAGCTTAGCTCCCCGGGCGGGGGTAGGTGAAAAACTGTTTTTT.

V and J are TRBV7-9 and TRBJ1-1; 10 positions agree with TRBD1. The CDR3 is made up of 12 amino acids. Trimming took 5 bases from V and 11 from J; bases not matched to a gene: 5. Per germline, CDR1 SEHNR and CDR2 FQNEAQ (reference sequence). The CDR3 region has the DNA TGTGCCAGCAGCCCCGACAGGGGGCTGGCTTTCTTT. Its protein is CASSPDRGLAFF.

V is TRBV7-8 and J is TRBJ1-2; no firm D call. Germline assignment: CDR1 SGHVS and CDR2 FQNEAQ. Deletions cut 2 bases from V and 1 base from J, with 8 bases between. The CDR3 contains 14 residues. The CDR3 region is CASSLTESNYGYTF. As DNA, the CDR3 is TGTGCCAGCAGCTTAACGGAGAGTAACTATGGCTACACCTTC.

CDR3 region: CASSLVQRGGEDTQYF. CDR3 bases: TGTGCCAGCAGCTTAGTACAGCGGGGGGGCGAAGATACGCAGTATTTT. This chain joins TRBV13 and TRBJ2-3; 10 bases match TRBD2. The trim removed 1 base at V and 5 bases at J, leaving 6 bases unmatched. This CDR3 is built from 16 residues. Germline CDR1 PRHDT, CDR2 FYEKMQ (reference sequence).

CDR3 protein: CASSFGTDGNTEAFF. The CDR3 coding sequence is TGTGCCAGCAGTTTCGGGACAGATGGGAACACTGAAGCTTTCTTT. V and J are TRBV6-5 and TRBJ1-1, with TRBD1 matching over 7 bases. Germline-derived CDR1 and CDR2 are MNHEY and SVGAGI. The CDR3 extends over 15 amino acids. Trimming removed 4 bases from V and 1 base from J; junction bases left unmatched: 6.

V usage is TRBV9 and J usage is TRBJ2-3; D is uncertain. Germline V gives CDR1 SGDLS, CDR2 YYNGEE. Trimming removed 4 bases at V and 2 bases at J, with 11 bases between. The CDR3 extends over 14 amino acids. The CDR3 protein is CASSQWELTDTQYF. CDR3 sequence (DNA): TGTGCCAGCAGCCAATGGGAACTCACAGATACGCAGTATTTT.

This clone was detected once. The rearrangement links TRBV29-1 to TRBJ2-2; TRBD1 agrees at 7 bases. V dropped 6 bases and J dropped 4; count of bases not matched to a gene: 8. The CDR3 totals 14 residues. Germline V lookup: CDR1 SQVTM, CDR2 ANQGSEA. The CDR3 region is CSVVRDRTTGELFF. The CDR3 bases are TGCAGCGTCGTACGGGACAGAACCACCGGGGAGCTGTTTTTT.

The chain uses TRBV29-1 and TRBJ2-7; TRBD2 aligns across 7 bases. There are 11 residues in the CDR3. V dropped 3 bases and J dropped 5; count of bases not matched to a gene: 1. Per the germline V gene, CDR1 is SQVTM and CDR2 is ANQGSEA. CDR3 sequence: CSVDGGNEQYF. CDR3 in DNA: TGCAGCGTTGACGGGGGGAACGAGCAGTACTTC.

The chain carries TRBV18 and TRBJ1-2; tentatively, D is TRBD1 (6 bases). Trimming took 0 bases from V and 6 from J, leaving 14 bases between them. This CDR3 spans 15 amino acids. Looked up from germline, CDR1 is KGHSH and CDR2 is LQKENI. The CDR3 bases are TGTGCCAGCTCACCACCGAAGCCAGGGGTTGATGGCTACACCTTC. Translated, it gives CASSPPKPGVDGYTF.

The chain combines TRBV27 with TRBJ2-3; TRBD2 aligns across 7 bases. V was pared by 6 bases and J by 5 bases, with 5 bases of the junction left unmatched. This CDR3 has 13 amino acids. Germline V CDR1 and CDR2: MNHEY, SMNVEV (reference sequence). Here the CDR3 DNA reads TGTGCCAGCAGCCCCACTAGCGAAGATACGCAGTATTTT. Protein: CASSPTSEDTQYF.

This clone was counted only a few times. The V call is TRBV4-3, the J call TRBJ1-3; D is undetermined. The V gene's germline CDR1 is LGHNA and CDR2 YSLEER. This CDR3 has 15 residues. Trimming took off 1 base at V and 3 bases at J, with 10 bases between the two ends. The CDR3 sequence: CASSQGPGSGNTIYF. The CDR3 DNA is TGCGCCAGCAGCCAAGGGCCGGGTAGTGGAAACACCATATATTTT.

The rearrangement uses TRBV18 and TRBJ1-6; 9 nucleotides agree with TRBD1. The V gene end was trimmed by 3 bases and the J gene end by 6 bases; junction bases not matched to a gene: 3. Looked up from germline, CDR1 is KGHSH and CDR2 is LQKENI. This CDR3 comprises 15 residues. CDR3 bases: TGTGCCAGCTCACCGTGGACAGGGGTTAATTCACCCCTCCACTTT. This sequence encodes CASSPWTGVNSPLHF.

The sample holds a few counts of this clone. This chain joins TRBV7-3 and TRBJ1-2, with 7 bases lining up with TRBD1. This CDR3 contains 12 residues. Germline V lookup: CDR1 SGHTA, CDR2 FQGTGA. Trimming cost V 4 bases and J 6 bases; bases outside gene matches: 2. CDR3 region: CASSSGTDGYTF. In nucleotides, the CDR3 is TGTGCCAGCAGCTCAGGGACAGATGGCTACACCTTC.

This clone was counted once. The V gene is TRBV5-1, the J gene TRBJ2-7; TRBD1 agrees at 7 bases. Trimming at V came to 6 bases and at J to 1 base, leaving 10 bases not matched to a gene. CDR1 and CDR2 (germline): SGHRS, YFSETQ. The CDR3 covers 15 residues. The CDR3 loop is CASMDETGNSYEQYF. The CDR3 nucleotides are TGCGCCAGCATGGATGAGACAGGGAATTCCTACGAGCAGTACTTC.

Within the sample, this clone is medium-sized. The rearrangement uses TRBV19 and TRBJ1-2, with D unresolved. The CDR3 totals 15 residues. Germline CDR1 is LNHDA and CDR2 is SQIVND (reference sequence). V was pared by 7 bases and J by 6 bases, with 21 bases between. The CDR3 loop is CASTTKSTEVHGYTF. Here the CDR3 DNA reads TGTGCCAGTACCACAAAATCTACAGAGGTCCATGGCTACACCTTC.

V gene TRBV7-2 combines with J gene TRBJ1-5, with no clear D. The V end was cut by 1 base, the J end by 7 bases, with 14 bases between. CDR3 length: 15 residues. Germline V gives CDR1 SGHTA, CDR2 FQGNSA. CDR3 residues: CASSLVQSQDQPQHF. CDR3 in DNA: TGTGCCAGCAGCTTAGTCCAATCCCAGGACCAGCCCCAGCATTTT.

V and J are TRBV7-9 and TRBJ1-2; D is possibly TRBD1 (6 bases). The CDR3 has 15 residues. V was pared by 5 bases and J by 4 bases, with 17 bases between. Germline V CDR1 and CDR2: SEHNR, FQNEAQ (reference sequence). DNA for the CDR3: TGTGCCAGCAGCACCACACAGGGCCATGGCTATGGCTACACCTTC. Encoded protein: CASSTTQGHGYGYTF.

The chain links TRBV11-2 to TRBJ2-7; unclear D gene. CDR3 length: 15 residues. V was clipped by 5 bases and J by 2 bases, with 16 bases between them. CDR1 is SGHAT and CDR2 is FQNNGV in the germline V gene. CDR3 sequence reads: CASSTRTRWPYEQYF. CDR3 DNA sequence: TGTGCCAGCAGCACACGGACCCGTTGGCCCTACGAGCAGTACTTC.

This chain's CDR3 is CASSPSYNEQFF. CDR3 in DNA: TGTGCCAGTAGTCCCTCCTACAATGAGCAGTTCTTC. The chain is built from TRBV19 and TRBJ2-1; D ambiguous. The CDR3 spans 12 residues. The V gene lost 5 bases and the J gene lost 0 bases, with 2 bases spanning the gap. CDR1 LNHDA and CDR2 SQIVND come from the germline V gene (reference sequence). The entire variable domain, with the rest obtained from reference TRBV19 and TRBJ2-1, is as follows: DGGITQSPKYLFRKEGQNVTLSCEQNLNHDAMYWYRQDPGQGLRLIYYSQIVNDFQKGDIAEGYSVSREKKESFPLTVTSAQKNPTAFYLCASSPSYNEQFFGPGTRLTVL.

This clone turned up a few times. The chain joins TRBV18 to TRBJ1-1; TRBD1 matches at 11 bases. CDR3 length: 15 amino acids. CDR1 is KGHSH and CDR2 is LQKENI in the germline V gene. V shed 0 bases, J shed 4 bases, and the junction held 1 base outside the gene matches. The CDR3 is CASSPPGQGGTEAFF. CDR3 DNA: TGTGCCAGCTCACCACCGGGACAGGGGGGCACTGAAGCTTTCTTT.

This chain connects TRBV29-1 to TRBJ2-1; D may be TRBD1 (6 bases). The CDR3 totals 16 residues. The V end was cut by 4 bases, the J end by 4 bases, with 20 bases between. Per the germline V gene, CDR1 is SQVTM and CDR2 is ANQGSEA. The CDR3 here is CSVASPGHIRYNEQFF. The CDR3 DNA reads as TGCAGCGTTGCTTCCCCGGGACATATCCGTTACAATGAGCAGTTCTTC.

This chain uses TRBV6-1 with TRBJ2-7; TRBD2 matches 7 bases. Trimming took 8 bases from V and 3 from J; bases not matched to a gene: 7. This CDR3 spans 13 amino acids. Germline CDR1 MNHNS, CDR2 SASEGT. CDR3 in DNA: TGTGCCAGCTCCCGCGGGGGTATCTACGAGCAGTACTTC. Residues: CASSRGGIYEQYF.